The present TCR beta chain was sequenced within a study of T cells after yellow fever vaccination. TCRdb re-called the 5' RACE reads through MiXCR, storing one row per CDR3 protein. The sample records more than 300,000 distinct CDR3 sequences, approximately 4.3% being singletons. In its sample, this clonotype was seen many times. The V gene lost 7 bases and the J gene lost 6 bases, with 15 bases spanning the gap. This CDR3 region has 13 residues. Germline CDR1 reads MNHNS; CDR2 reads SASEGT. Sequenced here: PBMCs, sampled 15 days after the yellow fever booster vaccination. The source is a man in his late teens or twenties who received the YFV17D yellow fever vaccine. This chain uses TRBV6-1 with TRBJ1-1, with no clear D. The CDR3 region has the DNA TGTGCCAGCACCTTAGTCGGCAGTGCTGAAGCTTTCTTT. Translating gives CASTLVGSAEAFF.